This TCR beta chain was profiled in a study of PD-1 and CTLA-4 blockade in melanoma (dated by TCRdb to the early 2020s). In the study overall: The study compared how PD-1 blockade and CTLA-4 blockade affected the melanoma-reactive CD8 T cell response in patients with melanoma.

A note on this clone: The clone's antigen remains unknown. Base qualities are not provided; no much larger clone lies one nucleotide away.

The CDR3, cysteine through phenylalanine, is 14 amino acids long. Only the CDR3 part of the read is kept: 42 bases, read in frame from the first base. V ends up 5 bases short and J 4 bases short, with an unmatched junction base count of 4. CDR1 and CDR2 are drawn from the germline V gene (reference sequence): MNHEY, SMNVEV. Library generation was performed with the immunoSEQ multiplex PCR assay. TCRdb mirrors the immuneACCESS table, restricted to in-frame sequences. Some clones are absent from its copies; in checked studies, under half trace to an unresolved V gene, and the reason for the others is unknown. For this sample there are roughly 30,000 clones; around 90% appear just once. The ten largest account for approximately 8% of the sample.

This chain joins TRBV27 to TRBJ1-1; TRBD1 fits 10 bases in the junction. The TCR comes from a human donor with melanoma. Sequencing used CD8+ T cells from peripheral blood, obtained before anti-PD-1 treatment. The DNA sequence follows: TGTGCCAGCAGTCTCGGACAGGGGGTCACTGAAGCTTTCTTT. It codes for CASSLGQGVTEAFF.